The T cell receptor (beta chain) under discussion was sequenced for a study of T cell responses to AZD1222 COVID-19 vaccine. Study observations and caveats: There were repertoire samples only from the period after the peak T cell response. Spike-specific TCR breadth and depth went up after people got two AZD1222 doses. Just a handful of people given AZD1222 tested seropositive at baseline. Unmutated regions of variants are reportedly targeted by nearly half of spike-specific TCRs.

Concerning this clone itself: Its antigen remains unknown.

The V and J ends lost 5 bases and 2 bases respectively, with 12 bases between them. Germline CDR1 and CDR2: MNHEY and SMNVEV (reference sequence). CDR3 length: 14 residues. Sequencing was performed with immunoSEQ multiplex PCR; in TCRdb, only in-frame clones are kept and a portion is missing. The sample lists 150,000 to 200,000 clones; approximately 91% were seen once. The receptor was isolated from an adult who received the AZD1222 COVID-19 vaccine. The V call is TRBV27, the J call TRBJ2-5; no clear D gene. This material consisted of peripheral blood, taken 28 days after the second AZD1222 dose. The CDR3 bases are TGTGCCAGCAGTCCCCGAAATTCTCAAGAGACCCAGTACTTC. Its translation is CASSPRNSQETQYF.